This T cell receptor (beta chain) was recovered during a study of blood T cell repertoires in COVID-19. Turning to the study itself: PBMCs, B-cell-depleted T cells, or T cells provided the cDNA or gDNA that made up the material.

The CDR3 covers 17 residues. CDR1 and CDR2 from the germline V gene are SEHNR and FQNEAQ (reference sequence). Trimming left V 5 bases short and J 4 bases short, with 20 bases between. The data were produced by immunoSEQ multiplex PCR, yet TCRdb's version contains in-frame clones alone and is incomplete. The repertoire holds 310,000 or so clones, with approximately 86% as singletons. Sequenced: peripheral blood. This receptor was obtained from a woman between 45 and 60 years old who had recovered from COVID-19. This chain uses TRBV7-9 with TRBJ2-2, with D possibly matching TRBD1 (5 bases). CDR3 amino acids: CASSVKWGGAGTGELFF. For the CDR3, the DNA is TGTGCCAGCAGCGTAAAGTGGGGTGGGGCTGGCACCGGGGAGCTGTTTTTT. Full variable domain (rest looked up from reference TRBV7-9 and TRBJ2-2): DTGVSQNPRHKITKRGQNVTFRCDPISEHNRLYWYRQTLGQGPEFLTYFQNEAQLEKSRLLSDRFSAERPKGSFSTLEIQRTEQGDSAMYLCASSVKWGGAGTGELFFGEGSRLTVL.